This entry lists 13 T cell receptor beta chains sequenced from one sample in a study of OX40 agonist ivuxolimab in advanced cancers. The assay was immunoSEQ multiplex PCR, and TCRdb's table has in-frame clones only and misses some. This sample has about 83,000 clones, with around 85% found just once. The starting material was CD4+ or CD8+ T cells sorted from blood, obtained in a trial of the OX40 agonist ivuxolimab. The receptors were gathered from an adult with an advanced solid tumor such as melanoma, head and neck, liver or kidney cancer.

V and J are TRBV4-2 and TRBJ1-1, with TRBD1 as a possible D gene (5 bases). The CDR3 has 12 residues. The germline gives CDR1 LGHNA, CDR2 YNFKEQ. Trimming cost V 2 bases and J 8 bases, with 9 bases left between them. DNA of the CDR3: TGTGCCAGCAGCCAACACGGGGGGGAAGCTTTCTTT. Protein sequence: CASSQHGGEAFF.

The V call is TRBV18, the J call TRBJ1-3; D is perhaps TRBD1 (5 bases). The V gene's germline CDR1 is KGHSH and CDR2 LQKENI. V lost 1 base and J 0 bases, leaving 10 bases between the germline ends. This CDR3 comprises 16 residues. The CDR3 DNA follows: TGTGCCAGCTCACCACAGGGACCGGTCTCTGGAAACACCATATATTTT. This gives the protein CASSPQGPVSGNTIYF. Together with reference TRBV18 and TRBJ1-3, the CDR3 gives the full variable domain: NAGVMQNPRHLVRRRGQEARLRCSPMKGHSHVYWYRQLPEEGLKFMVYLQKENIIDESGMPKERFSAEFPKEGPSILRIQQVVRGDSAAYFCASSPQGPVSGNTIYFGEGSWLTVV.

Only a few counts were recorded for this clone. V and J are TRBV30 and TRBJ2-1; D is unclear. Looked up from germline, CDR1 is GTSNPN and CDR2 is SVGIG (reference sequence). This CDR3 comprises 13 residues. V lost 0 bases, J lost 7 bases, and 10 bases lay in between. The CDR3 loop reads CAWSVGLGNEQFF. The CDR3 DNA sequence: TGTGCCTGGAGTGTGGGCCTGGGAAATGAGCAGTTCTTC. Supplemented by reference TRBV30 and TRBJ2-1, the full variable domain reads SQTIHQWPATLVQPVGSPLSLECTVEGTSNPNLYWYRQAAGRGLQLLFYSVGIGQISSEVPQNLSASRPQDRQFILSSKKLLLSDSGFYLCAWSVGLGNEQFFGPGTRLTVL.

This chain joins TRBV27 and TRBJ2-2; either TRBD1 or TRBD2 may fit D (5 bases each). Germline CDR1 reads MNHEY; CDR2 reads SMNVEV (reference sequence). The V end lost 6 bases, the J end lost 0 bases, and 8 bases lay between the germline ends. The CDR3 has 14 amino acids. The CDR3 nucleotides read TGTGCCAGCAGGGGGACGGCGAACACCGGGGAGCTGTTTTTT. This sequence encodes CASRGTANTGELFF.

The genes are TRBV10-3 and TRBJ2-7; tentatively, D is TRBD2 (5 bases). The CDR3 sequence is 12 residues long. Germline lookup yields CDR1 ENHRY and CDR2 SYGVKD. The V end was cut by 5 bases, the J end by 4 bases, with 9 bases between. The CDR3 DNA sequence: TGTGCCATCAGTAGCGGTCGTTACGAGCAGTACTTC. Protein product: CAISSGRYEQYF.

This rearrangement joins TRBV19 to TRBJ2-1; TRBD2 matches at 11 bases. The germline V gene encodes CDR1 LNHDA and CDR2 SQIVND (reference sequence). This CDR3 contains 14 residues. Germline trimming cut 10 bases from V and 10 bases from J; bases unmatched to any gene: 12. DNA for the CDR3: TGTGCCACTCAAGGGGTAGCGGGAGGGGGAGAGCAGTTCTTC. It translates to CATQGVAGGGEQFF.

J is TRBJ2-7 and V is TRBV20-1, with D uncertain. Germline lookup yields CDR1 DFQATT and CDR2 SNEGSKA (reference sequence). Trimming pared 6 bases from V and 3 bases from J, leaving 9 bases between. The CDR3 covers 11 residues. For the CDR3, the DNA is TGCAGTGCCCTGCAAAACTACGAGCAGTACTTC. Amino acids: CSALQNYEQYF.

The V gene is TRBV7-8, the J gene TRBJ2-6; weak D call: TRBD1 (6 bases). Looked up from germline, CDR1 is SGHVS and CDR2 is FQNEAQ. Trimming pared 2 bases from V and 0 bases from J, leaving 8 bases between. The CDR3 has 16 amino acids. The CDR3: CASSLTGSSGANVLTF. CDR3 nucleotide sequence: TGTGCCAGCAGCTTAACAGGGAGCTCTGGGGCCAACGTCCTGACTTTC.

The CDR3 DNA reads TGTGCCAGCAGCTTGGGGAGCGGGGGGTACAATGAGCAGTTCTTC. Translated: CASSLGSGGYNEQFF. The chain employs TRBV5-4 and TRBJ2-1, with TRBD2 matching over 9 bases. Germline values: CDR1 SGHNT, CDR2 YYREEE (reference sequence). Trimming removed 0 bases from V and 4 bases from J; junction bases left unmatched: 2. The CDR3 consists of 15 residues.

The chain employs TRBV13 and TRBJ1-1; D is unresolved. Trimming removed 8 bases at V and 1 base at J, with 8 bases between. This CDR3 has 12 residues. From germline, CDR1 is PRHDT and CDR2 FYEKMQ (reference sequence). The CDR3 DNA reads as TGTGCCAGCCTGTCGGGGAACACTGAAGCTTTCTTT. Translating it yields CASLSGNTEAFF.

V gene TRBV21-1 combines with J gene TRBJ2-7; the D segment call TRBD1 is taken from the table without a DNA check. TRBV21-1 is a pseudogene segment. The CDR3 runs to 13 residues. The CDR3 reads CASSARQGYEQYF. For the CDR3, the DNA is TGTGCCAGCAGCGCCCGACAGGGTTACGAGCAGTACTTC.

The chain uses TRBV25-1 and TRBJ2-7; TRBD1 agrees at 10 bases. This CDR3 has 13 residues. Looked up from germline, CDR1 is MGHDK and CDR2 is SYGVNS. V lost 9 bases, J lost 5 bases, and 7 bases stayed unmatched. The CDR3 nucleotides are TGTGCCAGTAGGAGGACAGGGGGAAACGAGCAGTACTTC. Translation gives CASRRTGGNEQYF.

This chain joins TRBV11-2 and TRBJ2-2; TRBD1 matches 10 bases. CDR1 and CDR2 (germline): SGHAT, FQNNGV. This CDR3 is 16 amino acids long. Trimming removed 6 bases from V and 6 bases from J; junction bases left unmatched: 10. The chain's CDR3 is CASSFTPGTGAGELFF. CDR3 DNA: TGTGCCAGCAGTTTTACCCCCGGGACAGGGGCCGGGGAGCTGTTTTTT.